Sequencing of this TCR beta chain was carried out in a study of control samples from healthy donors and cancer patients. Data came from immunoSEQ multiplex PCR; TCRdb stores just in-frame clones and leaves some out. The data show about 73,000 clones, roughly 87% seen once. The TCR was taken from a woman aged 45-60 years in good health. Sample: blood.

The DNA for the CDR3 is TGTGCCAGCCGCCCGGCGGGGGGAGCGGAGGGCTACACCTTC. Protein product: CASRPAGGAEGYTF. This chain links TRBV28 with TRBJ1-2; D possibly corresponds to TRBD1 (5 bases). CDR1 and CDR2 (germline): MDHEN, SYDVKM. The CDR3 runs to 14 residues. V dropped 8 bases and J dropped 8 bases, with 21 bases sitting between them.